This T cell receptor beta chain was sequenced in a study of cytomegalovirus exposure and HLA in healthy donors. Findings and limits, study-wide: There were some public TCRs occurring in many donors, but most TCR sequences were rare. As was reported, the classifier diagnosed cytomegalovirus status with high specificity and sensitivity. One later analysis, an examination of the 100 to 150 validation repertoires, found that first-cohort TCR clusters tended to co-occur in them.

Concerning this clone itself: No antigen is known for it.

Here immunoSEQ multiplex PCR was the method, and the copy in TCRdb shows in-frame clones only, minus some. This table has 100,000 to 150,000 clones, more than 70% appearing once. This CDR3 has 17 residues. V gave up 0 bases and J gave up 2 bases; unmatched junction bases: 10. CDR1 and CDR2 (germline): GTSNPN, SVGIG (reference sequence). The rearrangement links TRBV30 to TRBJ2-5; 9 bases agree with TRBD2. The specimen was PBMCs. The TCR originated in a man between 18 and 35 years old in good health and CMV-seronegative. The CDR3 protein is CAWSVRGTAGGQETQYF. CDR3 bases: TGTGCCTGGAGTGTACGAGGCACTGCGGGGGGGCAAGAGACCCAGTACTTC.